One and the same sample provided the 19 T cell receptor beta chains below, sequenced in a study of post-analysis software for immune sequencing data. General study results and limits: Five or six TRBV segments, TRBV5-6, TRBV5-1 and TRBV20-1 among them, were found more frequent in patients than controls.

Researchers reported that TCR beta cDNA libraries carried unique molecular identifiers. TCRdb re-called the PCR reads with MiXCR, one entry per CDR3 protein. This table holds about 400,000 distinct CDR3 sequences, approximately 33% found once. No cognate antigen is known for these TCRs. Sequenced: blood. Source of these receptors: a girl aged 10 to 17 with multiple sclerosis.

This chain connects TRBV6-1 to TRBJ1-1, with D possibly matching TRBD1 (5 bases). Deletions cut 0 bases from V and 4 bases from J, with 18 bases between. In germline, CDR1 is MNHNS, CDR2 SASEGT. The CDR3 contains 17 residues. CDR3 in amino acids: CASSEARGRAWSTEAFF. CDR3 nucleotides: TGTGCCAGCAGTGAAGCGCGGGGCAGGGCGTGGTCCACTGAAGCTTTCTTT.

This clonotype has only a few counts. The V call is TRBV12-3 or TRBV12-4, the J call TRBJ1-2, with TRBD1 matching over 8 bases. Trimming took 7 bases from V and 8 from J; bases not matched to a gene: 9. This CDR3 has 13 amino acids. CDR3 sequence reads: CASNKGSGGGYTF. Written as DNA, the CDR3 is TGTGCCAGCAACAAAGGTTCAGGGGGCGGCTACACCTTC.

This rearrangement joins TRBV5-1 to TRBJ2-7, with a weak D call TRBD1 (5 bases). CDR1 SGHRS and CDR2 YFSETQ come from the germline V gene. The CDR3 totals 14 residues. V shed 4 bases and J shed 3 bases, with 14 bases lying between them. The CDR3 coding sequence is TGCGCCAGCAGCCCCTTGGGCAGGGACTACGAGCAGTACTTC. Translated: CASSPLGRDYEQYF.

This chain links TRBV12-3 or TRBV12-4 with TRBJ2-2; D is undetermined. Trimming cost V 3 bases and J 4 bases, with 9 bases left between them. This CDR3 region has 14 residues. The CDR3 DNA reads TGTGCCAGCAGTTTTTTCCCTGGCACCGGGGAGCTGTTTTTT. It is translated as CASSFFPGTGELFF.

This clonotype was seen a few times. The chain combines TRBV2 with TRBJ2-3, with a possible D match to TRBD1 (5 bases). CDR3 length: 15 residues. Germline CDR1 is SNHLY and CDR2 is FYNNEI. V dropped 10 bases and J dropped 0 bases, with 17 bases sitting between them. The CDR3 DNA reads as TGTGCCACAGAGGTTCAGGGCCTAAGCACAGATACGCAGTATTTT. Residues: CATEVQGLSTDTQYF.

CDR3 in DNA: TGCGCCAGCAGCTTGGCCCCAGGGTACGAGCAGTTCTTC. Encoded protein: CASSLAPGYEQFF. J is TRBJ2-1 and V is TRBV5-1, with D perhaps matching TRBD1 (5 bases). Trimming took 0 bases from V and 10 from J, leaving 11 bases between them. The CDR3 length is 13 residues. Germline V gene sequence: CDR1 SGHRS, CDR2 YFSETQ.

This clonotype was found once. The chain joins TRBV15 to TRBJ2-1; D could derive from TRBD1 or TRBD2 (5 bases each). The ends were cut back, 4 bases at V and 8 bases at J, with 21 bases in the middle. Germline lookup yields CDR1 LNHNV and CDR2 YYDKDF (reference sequence). This CDR3 region has 16 residues. The chain's CDR3 is CATSKSHRLGDDEQFF. As DNA, the CDR3 is TGTGCCACCAGCAAATCCCATCGTTTGGGGGACGATGAGCAGTTCTTC.

This clonotype has a handful of counts. V usage is TRBV7-8 and J usage is TRBJ2-3, with D tentatively TRBD2 (5 bases). Germline lookup yields CDR1 SGHVS and CDR2 FQNEAQ. Trimming stripped 5 bases from V and 1 base from J, with 10 bases between. CDR3 length: 14 amino acids. CDR3 in DNA: TGTGCCAGCAGCCAACTAGTTGGCACAGATACGCAGTATTTT. Translation: CASSQLVGTDTQYF.

This clonotype was seen only a few times. The V call is TRBV5-1, the J call TRBJ1-2; D is uncertain. Trimming took off 2 bases at V and 1 base at J, with 6 bases between the two ends. The CDR3 is 13 amino acids. The germline CDR1 and CDR2 sequences are SGHRS and YFSETQ. CDR3 region: CASSLQLNYGYTF. Here the CDR3 DNA reads TGCGCCAGCAGCTTACAGCTTAACTATGGCTACACCTTC. The variable domain in full, with the rest retrieved from reference TRBV5-1 and TRBJ1-2, is KAGVTQTPRYLIKTRGQQVTLSCSPISGHRSVSWYQQTPGQGLQFLFEYFSETQRNKGNFPGRFSGRQFSNSRSEMNVSTLELGDSALYLCASSLQLNYGYTFGSGTRLTVV.

J is TRBJ2-1 and V is TRBV12-5, with unresolved D. The germline V gene encodes CDR1 LGHNT and CDR2 FRNRAP. This CDR3 is built from 16 residues. Trimming stripped 6 bases from V and 5 bases from J, with 20 bases between. Written as DNA, the CDR3 is TGTGCTAGTGGCCAGACCGCCCTGGGCATCGACAATGAGCAGTTCTTC. This gives the protein CASGQTALGIDNEQFF.

V gene TRBV6-5 combines with J gene TRBJ2-1; D may correspond to TRBD1 or TRBD2 (5 bases each). Germline loops: CDR1 MNHEY, CDR2 SVGAGI. Trimming stripped 5 bases from V and 4 bases from J, with 15 bases between. There are 15 residues in the CDR3. This CDR3 reads CASSRGPAPYNEQFF. CDR3 nucleotide sequence: TGTGCCAGCAGTAGGGGACCCGCCCCGTACAATGAGCAGTTCTTC.

The rearrangement joins TRBV20-1 to TRBJ2-7; 7 positions agree with TRBD1. The J call may be mistaken, given a closer DNA end match to TRBJ2-5. Germline CDR1 DFQATT, CDR2 SNEGSKA (reference sequence). This CDR3 comprises 15 residues. The CDR3 sequence: CSARDPRQGGETQYF. CDR3 nucleotides: TGCAGTGCTAGAGATCCCCGACAGGGTGGAGAGACCCAGTACTTC.

This clonotype turned up a few times. The chain joins TRBV29-1 to TRBJ1-1; a weak D match, TRBD1 (5 bases). Germline assignment: CDR1 SQVTM and CDR2 ANQGSEA. V was clipped by 3 bases and J by 6 bases, with 11 bases between them. The CDR3 is 12 residues long. In DNA form, the CDR3 reads TGCAGCGTTGAGGGGCTGGGGGCTGAAGCTTTCTTT. Translating gives CSVEGLGAEAFF.

The V call is TRBV9, the J call TRBJ2-3; D is unresolved. Germline loops: CDR1 SGDLS, CDR2 YYNGEE. The CDR3 has 15 residues. Between the trimmed V and J ends, which lost 4 bases and 1 base, there was a span of 13 bases. Written as DNA, the CDR3 is TGTGCCAGCAGCTCGATCTTAGTCGGCACAGATACGCAGTATTTT. Translating gives CASSSILVGTDTQYF.

The CDR3 DNA reads as TGCGCCAGCAGCCAGCCCGGTGGGTATGGCTACACCTTC. Translated: CASSQPGGYGYTF. The chain joins TRBV4-3 to TRBJ1-2; D unresolved. V lost 3 bases and J 5 bases, leaving 10 bases between the germline ends. The CDR3 sequence is 13 residues long. Germline CDR1 is LGHNA and CDR2 is YSLEER.

This chain joins TRBV20-1 and TRBJ2-5; no definite D call. The CDR3 sequence is 13 residues long. V was trimmed by 4 bases and J by 3 bases, leaving 12 bases between them. CDR1 and CDR2 (germline): DFQATT, SNEGSKA (reference sequence). CDR3 nucleotide sequence: TGCAGTGCTACTAGACCTGGGGAAGAGACCCAGTACTTC. Protein sequence: CSATRPGEETQYF.

Comment on this clonotype: The junction departs from the called germline gene at one end, perhaps through a read error. The rearrangement uses TRBV12-3 or TRBV12-4 and TRBJ1-1; D not certain. The CDR3 consists of 11 residues. CDR3 DNA sequence: TGTACCAGCAGTTTAAATAGCGGAGCTTTCTTT. Amino acid sequence: CTSSLNSGAFF.

CDR3 in DNA: TGTGCCAGCAGTCGCTCTGGACAGCCCCAGCATTTT. As protein: CASSRSGQPQHF. The chain has TRBV27 and TRBJ1-5; D call uncertain. The germline V and J ends were trimmed by 5 bases and 7 bases, with 9 bases remaining between them. This CDR3 region has 12 residues. Per germline, CDR1 MNHEY and CDR2 SMNVEV (reference sequence).

This clonotype was seen a handful of times. The chain links TRBV12-3 or TRBV12-4 to TRBJ1-5, with 11 bases fitting TRBD1. V trimming: 5 bases; J trimming: 4 bases; junction bases outside the gene matches: 4. CDR3 size: 15 residues. The CDR3 is CASSPRDRGNQPQHF. DNA of the CDR3: TGTGCCAGCAGTCCTCGGGACAGGGGGAATCAGCCCCAGCATTTT.